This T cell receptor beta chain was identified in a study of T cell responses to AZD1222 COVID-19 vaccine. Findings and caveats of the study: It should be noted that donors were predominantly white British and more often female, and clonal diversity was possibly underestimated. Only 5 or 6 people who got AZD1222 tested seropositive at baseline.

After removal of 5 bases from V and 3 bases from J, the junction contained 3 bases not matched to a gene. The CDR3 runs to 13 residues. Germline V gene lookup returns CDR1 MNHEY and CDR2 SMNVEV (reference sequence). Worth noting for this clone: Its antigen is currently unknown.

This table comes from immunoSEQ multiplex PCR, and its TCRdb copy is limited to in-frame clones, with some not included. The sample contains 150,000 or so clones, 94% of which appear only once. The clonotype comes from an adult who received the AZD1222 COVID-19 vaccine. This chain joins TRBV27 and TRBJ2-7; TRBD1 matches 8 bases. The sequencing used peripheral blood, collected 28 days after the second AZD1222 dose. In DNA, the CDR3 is TGTGCCAGCAGTCCCGGGACAGGCTACGAGCAGTACTTC. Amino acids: CASSPGTGYEQYF.